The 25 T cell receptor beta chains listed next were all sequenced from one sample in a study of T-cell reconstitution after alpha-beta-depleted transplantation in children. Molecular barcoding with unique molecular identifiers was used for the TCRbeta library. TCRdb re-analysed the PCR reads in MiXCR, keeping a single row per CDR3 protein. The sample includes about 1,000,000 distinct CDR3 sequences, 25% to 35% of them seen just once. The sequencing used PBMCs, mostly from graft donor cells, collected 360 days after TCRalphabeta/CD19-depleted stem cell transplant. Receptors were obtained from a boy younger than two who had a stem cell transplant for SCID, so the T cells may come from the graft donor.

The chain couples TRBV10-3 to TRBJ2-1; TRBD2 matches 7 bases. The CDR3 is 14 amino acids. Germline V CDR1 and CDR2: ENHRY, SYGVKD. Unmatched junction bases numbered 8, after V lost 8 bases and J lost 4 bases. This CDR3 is CAIRRKRGYNEQFF. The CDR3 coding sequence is TGTGCCATCCGGCGTAAGCGGGGTTACAATGAGCAGTTCTTC.

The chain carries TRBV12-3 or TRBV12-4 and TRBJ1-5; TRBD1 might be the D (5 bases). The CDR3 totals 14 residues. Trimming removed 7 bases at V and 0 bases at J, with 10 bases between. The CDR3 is CASKGPRSNQPQHF. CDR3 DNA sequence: TGTGCCAGCAAGGGACCGCGTAGCAATCAGCCCCAGCATTTT.

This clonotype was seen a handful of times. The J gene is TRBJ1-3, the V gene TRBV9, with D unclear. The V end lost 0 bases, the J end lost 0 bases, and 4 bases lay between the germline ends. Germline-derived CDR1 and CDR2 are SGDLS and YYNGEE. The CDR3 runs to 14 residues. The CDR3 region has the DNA TGTGCCAGCAGCGTAGATCCCTCTGGAAACACCATATATTTT. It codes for CASSVDPSGNTIYF.

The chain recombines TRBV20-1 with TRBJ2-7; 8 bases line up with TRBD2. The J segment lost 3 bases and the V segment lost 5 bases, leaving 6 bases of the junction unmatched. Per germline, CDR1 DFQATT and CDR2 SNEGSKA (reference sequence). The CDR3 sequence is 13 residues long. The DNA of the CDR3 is TGCAGTGCTTGGGGACTAGGGAGCTACGAGCAGTACTTC. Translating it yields CSAWGLGSYEQYF.

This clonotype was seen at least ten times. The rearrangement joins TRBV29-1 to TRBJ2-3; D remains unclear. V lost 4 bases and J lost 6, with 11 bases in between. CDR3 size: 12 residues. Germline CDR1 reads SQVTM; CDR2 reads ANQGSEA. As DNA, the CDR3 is TGCAGCGTTGCGTTTCGGATGGATACGCAGTATTTT. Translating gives CSVAFRMDTQYF.

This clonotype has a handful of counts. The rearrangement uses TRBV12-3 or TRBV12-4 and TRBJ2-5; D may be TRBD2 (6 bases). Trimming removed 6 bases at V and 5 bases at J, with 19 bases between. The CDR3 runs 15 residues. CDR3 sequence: CASSRGGQAGETQYF. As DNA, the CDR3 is TGTGCCAGCAGCCGCGGAGGGCAGGCGGGGGAGACCCAGTACTTC.

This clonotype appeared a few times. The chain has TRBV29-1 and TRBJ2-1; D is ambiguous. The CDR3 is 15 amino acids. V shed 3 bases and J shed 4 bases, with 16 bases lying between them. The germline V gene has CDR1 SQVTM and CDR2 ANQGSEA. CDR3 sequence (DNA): TGCAGCGTTGATGGGGATGGGCACTTTTACAATGAGCAGTTCTTC. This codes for CSVDGDGHFYNEQFF.

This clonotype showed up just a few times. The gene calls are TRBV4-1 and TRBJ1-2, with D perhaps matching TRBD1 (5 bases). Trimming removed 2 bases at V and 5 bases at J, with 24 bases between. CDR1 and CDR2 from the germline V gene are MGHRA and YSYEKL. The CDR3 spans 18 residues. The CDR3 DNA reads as TGCGCCAGCAGCCAAAGAGGAGCGGATCGGGGCCTCCCATATGGCTACACCTTC. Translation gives CASSQRGADRGLPYGYTF.

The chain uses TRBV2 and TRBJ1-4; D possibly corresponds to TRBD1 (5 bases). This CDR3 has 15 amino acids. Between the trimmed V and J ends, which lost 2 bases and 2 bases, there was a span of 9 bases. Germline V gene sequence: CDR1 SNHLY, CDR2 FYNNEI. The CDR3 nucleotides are TGTGCCAGCAGTGAAAGGGGAAGGACTAATGAAAAACTGTTTTTT. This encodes CASSERGRTNEKLFF.

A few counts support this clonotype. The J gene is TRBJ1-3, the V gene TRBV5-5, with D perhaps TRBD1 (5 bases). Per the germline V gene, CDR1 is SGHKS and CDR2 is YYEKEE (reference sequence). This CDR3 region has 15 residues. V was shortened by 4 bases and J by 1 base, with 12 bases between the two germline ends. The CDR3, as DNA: TGTGCCAGCAGCCTGGGGCGTTATTCTGGAAACACCATATATTTT. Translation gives CASSLGRYSGNTIYF.

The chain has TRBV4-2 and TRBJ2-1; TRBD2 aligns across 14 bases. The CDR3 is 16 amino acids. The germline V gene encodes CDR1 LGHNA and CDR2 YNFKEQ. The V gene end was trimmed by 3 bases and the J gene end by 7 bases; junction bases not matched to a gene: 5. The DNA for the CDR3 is TGTGCCAGCAGCCATCCTAGGACTAGCGGGGGGAATGAGCAGTTCTTC. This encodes CASSHPRTSGGNEQFF.

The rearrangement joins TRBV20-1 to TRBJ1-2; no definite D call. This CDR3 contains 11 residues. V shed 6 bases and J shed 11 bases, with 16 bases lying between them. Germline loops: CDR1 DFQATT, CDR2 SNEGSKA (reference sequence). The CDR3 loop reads CSAVVGFSYTF. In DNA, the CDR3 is TGCAGTGCAGTAGTTGGGTTTTCGTACACCTTC.

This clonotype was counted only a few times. CDR3 in amino acids: CASSLPNVFTDTQYF. CDR3 nucleotides: TGTGCCAGCAGTTTGCCCAACGTCTTCACAGATACGCAGTATTTT. The chain combines TRBV12-3 or TRBV12-4 with TRBJ2-3; D is undetermined. V lost 3 bases, J lost 2 bases, and 12 bases lay in between. The length of the CDR3 is 15 residues.

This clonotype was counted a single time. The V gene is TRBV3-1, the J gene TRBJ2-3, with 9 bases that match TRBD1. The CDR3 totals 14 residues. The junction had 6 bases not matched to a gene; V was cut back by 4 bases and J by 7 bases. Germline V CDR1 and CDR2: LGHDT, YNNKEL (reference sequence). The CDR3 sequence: CASSPRDRVYTQYF. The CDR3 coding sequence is TGTGCCAGCAGCCCCCGGGACAGGGTGTATACGCAGTATTTT.

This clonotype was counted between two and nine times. Written as DNA, the CDR3 is TGCAGCGTGGGCAGGGGGGGCACTGAAGCTTTCTTT. This encodes CSVGRGGTEAFF. The rearrangement uses TRBV29-1 and TRBJ1-1; 7 bases line up with TRBD1. Germline V gene data show CDR1 as SQVTM and CDR2 as ANQGSEA. The CDR3 loop spans 12 amino acids. V lost 6 bases and J lost 4; bases outside the gene matches: 5.

CDR3 in DNA: TGCGCCAGCAGCGGGCCCGGGGGGCAGGGGGCGAAGGAGCAGTACTTC. As protein: CASSGPGGQGAKEQYF. The chain joins TRBV5-1 to TRBJ2-7, with a tentative D call TRBD1 (8 bases). Trimming took 4 bases from V and 7 from J, leaving 24 bases between them. The germline gives CDR1 SGHRS, CDR2 YFSETQ. The length of the CDR3 is 16 residues. Using reference TRBV5-1 and TRBJ2-7 for the parts outside the CDR3, the full variable domain is KAGVTQTPRYLIKTRGQQVTLSCSPISGHRSVSWYQQTPGQGLQFLFEYFSETQRNKGNFPGRFSGRQFSNSRSEMNVSTLELGDSALYLCASSGPGGQGAKEQYFGPGTRLTVT.

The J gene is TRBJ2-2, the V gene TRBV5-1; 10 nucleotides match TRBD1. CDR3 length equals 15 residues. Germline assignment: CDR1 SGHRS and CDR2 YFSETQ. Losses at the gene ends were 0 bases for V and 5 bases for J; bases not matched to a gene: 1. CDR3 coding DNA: TGCGCCAGCAGCTTGGCGGACAGGGGGACCGGGGAGCTGTTTTTT. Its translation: CASSLADRGTGELFF.

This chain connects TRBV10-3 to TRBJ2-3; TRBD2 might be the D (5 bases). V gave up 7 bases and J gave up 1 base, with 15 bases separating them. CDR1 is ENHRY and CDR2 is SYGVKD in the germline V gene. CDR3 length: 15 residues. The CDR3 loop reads CAITPDFLGTDTQYF. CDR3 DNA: TGTGCCATCACCCCGGACTTTTTGGGCACAGATACGCAGTATTTT.

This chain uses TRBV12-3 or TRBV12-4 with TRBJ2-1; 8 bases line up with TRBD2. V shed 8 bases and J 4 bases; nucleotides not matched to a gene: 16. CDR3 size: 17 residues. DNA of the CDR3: TGTGCCAGCCGCCTTCTAGCGGGTCTGGGGACATACAATGAGCAGTTCTTC. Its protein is CASRLLAGLGTYNEQFF.

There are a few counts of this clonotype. In nucleotides, the CDR3 is TGCAGTGCTAGGGGGAGACTAGGCTACACCTTC. Its translation is CSARGRLGYTF. The V gene is TRBV20-1, the J gene TRBJ1-2; D uncertain. V shed 3 bases and J shed 8 bases, with 10 bases lying between them. CDR3 length equals 11 residues. Germline lookup yields CDR1 DFQATT and CDR2 SNEGSKA (reference sequence).

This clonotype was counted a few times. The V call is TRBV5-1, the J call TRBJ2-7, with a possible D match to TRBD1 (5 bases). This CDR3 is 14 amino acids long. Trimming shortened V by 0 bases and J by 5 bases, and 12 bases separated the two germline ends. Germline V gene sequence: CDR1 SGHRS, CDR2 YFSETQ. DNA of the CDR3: TGCGCCAGCAGCTTGGTGCCTTCAGGGAACGAGCAGTACTTC. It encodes CASSLVPSGNEQYF.

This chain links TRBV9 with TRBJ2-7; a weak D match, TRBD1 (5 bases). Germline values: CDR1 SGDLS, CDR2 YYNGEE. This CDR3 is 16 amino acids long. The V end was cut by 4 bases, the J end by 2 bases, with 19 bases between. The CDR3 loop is CASSTSVGAGTYEQYF. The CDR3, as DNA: TGTGCCAGCAGCACAAGCGTTGGAGCAGGGACCTACGAGCAGTACTTC. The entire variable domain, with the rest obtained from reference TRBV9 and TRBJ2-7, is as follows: DSGVTQTPKHLITATGQRVTLRCSPRSGDLSVYWYQQSLDQGLQFLIQYYNGEERAKGNILERFSAQQFPDLHSELNLSSLELGDSALYFCASSTSVGAGTYEQYFGPGTRLTVT.

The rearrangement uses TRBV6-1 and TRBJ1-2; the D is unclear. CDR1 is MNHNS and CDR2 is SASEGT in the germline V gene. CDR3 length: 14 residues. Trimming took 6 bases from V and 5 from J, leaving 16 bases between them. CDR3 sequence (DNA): TGTGCCAGCAGAGGAGGGCACCAAAGATATGGCTACACCTTC. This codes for CASRGGHQRYGYTF.

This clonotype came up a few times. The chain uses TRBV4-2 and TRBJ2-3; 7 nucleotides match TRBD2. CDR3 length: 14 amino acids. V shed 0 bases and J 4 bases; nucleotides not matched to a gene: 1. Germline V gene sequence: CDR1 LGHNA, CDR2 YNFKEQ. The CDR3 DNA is TGTGCCAGCAGCCAAGATGGGGGGGCAGATACGCAGTATTTT. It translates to CASSQDGGADTQYF.

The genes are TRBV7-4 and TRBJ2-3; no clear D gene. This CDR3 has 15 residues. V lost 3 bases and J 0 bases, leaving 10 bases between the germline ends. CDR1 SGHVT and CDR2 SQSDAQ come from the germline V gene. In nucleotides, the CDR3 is TGTGCCAGCAGCTTGCTAGAGGTCAGCACAGATACGCAGTATTTT. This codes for CASSLLEVSTDTQYF.